Sequencing of this T cell receptor (beta chain) was carried out in a study of Graves' ophthalmopathy and Graves' hyperthyroidism. Whole-study context: Peripheral blood was obtained at first diagnosis, ahead of any treatment.

This clonotype was seen at least ten times. Scientists amplified the TCR beta CDR3 regions from RNA transcripts. First-round RT-PCR relied on HTBI primers, and a second-round multiplex PCR came next. One entry per CDR3 protein, called by TCRdb with MiXCR from the multiplex PCR reads. Of 300,000 to 450,000 distinct CDR3 sequences in the sample, approximately 18% were seen once. The germline V gene encodes CDR1 MNHEY and CDR2 SVGAGI. V was shortened by 4 bases and J by 6 bases, with 12 bases between the two germline ends. CDR3 length equals 14 residues. The J gene is TRBJ2-2, the V gene TRBV6-5; D is possibly TRBD1 or TRBD2 (6 bases each). The TCR comes from an adult woman with stable Graves' hyperthyroidism. Specimen: peripheral blood. The CDR3 region has the DNA TGTGCCAGCAGTTCGGAGGGGGTTGCCGGGGAGCTGTTTTTT. Protein product: CASSSEGVAGELFF.